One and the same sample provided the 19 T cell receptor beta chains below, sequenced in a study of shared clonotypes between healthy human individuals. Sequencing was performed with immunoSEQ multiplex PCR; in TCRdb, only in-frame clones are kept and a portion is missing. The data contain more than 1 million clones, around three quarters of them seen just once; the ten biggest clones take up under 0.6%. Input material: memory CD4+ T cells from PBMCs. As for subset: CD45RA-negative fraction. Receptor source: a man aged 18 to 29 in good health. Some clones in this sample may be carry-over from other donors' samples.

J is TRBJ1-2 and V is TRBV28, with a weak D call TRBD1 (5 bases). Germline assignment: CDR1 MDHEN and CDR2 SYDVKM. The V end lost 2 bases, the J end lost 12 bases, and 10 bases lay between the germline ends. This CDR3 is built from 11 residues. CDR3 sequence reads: CASSLQGGNTF. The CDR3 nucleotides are TGTGCCAGCAGTTTACAGGGCGGCAACACCTTC.

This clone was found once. The CDR3 is CASSLNTVNQETQYF. In DNA form, the CDR3 reads TGCGCCAGCAGCCTAAACACAGTAAACCAAGAGACCCAGTACTTC. This chain uses TRBV5-1 with TRBJ2-5, with unresolved D. Trimming took 4 bases from V and 0 from J, leaving 13 bases between them. The CDR3 is 15 amino acids. CDR1 and CDR2 from the germline V gene are SGHRS and YFSETQ.

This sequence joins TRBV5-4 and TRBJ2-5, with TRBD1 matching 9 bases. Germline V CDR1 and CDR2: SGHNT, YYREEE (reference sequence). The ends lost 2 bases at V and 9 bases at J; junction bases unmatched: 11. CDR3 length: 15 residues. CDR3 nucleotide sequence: TGTGCCAGCAGCTTCCGGACAGGGGAGGCCTTAGCCCAGTACTTC. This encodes CASSFRTGEALAQYF.

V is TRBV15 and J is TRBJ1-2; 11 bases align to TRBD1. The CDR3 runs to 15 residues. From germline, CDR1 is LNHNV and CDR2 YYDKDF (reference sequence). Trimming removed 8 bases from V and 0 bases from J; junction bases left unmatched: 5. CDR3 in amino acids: CATRDRGSPNYGYTF. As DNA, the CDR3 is TGTGCCACCCGGGACAGGGGGTCTCCTAACTATGGCTACACCTTC. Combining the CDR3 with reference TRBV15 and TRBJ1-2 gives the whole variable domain DAMVIQNPRYQVTQFGKPVTLSCSQTLNHNVMYWYQQKSSQAPKLLFHYYDKDFNNEADTPDNFQSRRPNTSFCFLDIRSPGLGDTAMYLCATRDRGSPNYGYTFGSGTRLTVV.

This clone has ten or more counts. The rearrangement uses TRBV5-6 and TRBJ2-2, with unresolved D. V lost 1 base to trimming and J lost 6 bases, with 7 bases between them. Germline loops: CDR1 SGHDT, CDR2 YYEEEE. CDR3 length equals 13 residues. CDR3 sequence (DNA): TGTGCCAGCAGCTTGTCAGTCCCCGGGGAGCTGTTTTTT. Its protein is CASSLSVPGELFF.

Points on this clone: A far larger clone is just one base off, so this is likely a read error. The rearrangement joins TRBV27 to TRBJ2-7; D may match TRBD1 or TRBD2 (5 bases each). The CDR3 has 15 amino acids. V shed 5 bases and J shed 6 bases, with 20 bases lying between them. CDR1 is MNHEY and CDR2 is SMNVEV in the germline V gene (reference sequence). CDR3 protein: CASSRLSGTRTEQYF. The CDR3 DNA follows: TGTGCCAGCAGTAGGCTCTCCGGGACGAGGACCGAGCAGTACTTC.

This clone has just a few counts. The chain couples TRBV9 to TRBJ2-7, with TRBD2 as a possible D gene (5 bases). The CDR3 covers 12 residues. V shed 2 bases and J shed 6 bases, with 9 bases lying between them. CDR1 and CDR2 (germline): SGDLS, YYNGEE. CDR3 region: CASSVWAGEQYF. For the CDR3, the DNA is TGTGCCAGCAGCGTTTGGGCGGGCGAGCAGTACTTC.

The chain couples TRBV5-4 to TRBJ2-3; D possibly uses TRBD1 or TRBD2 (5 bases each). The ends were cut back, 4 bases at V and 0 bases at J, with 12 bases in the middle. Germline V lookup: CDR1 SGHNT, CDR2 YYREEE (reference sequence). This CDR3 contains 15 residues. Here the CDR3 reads CASSPRETSTDTQYF. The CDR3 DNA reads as TGTGCCAGCAGCCCCAGGGAGACTAGCACAGATACGCAGTATTTT.

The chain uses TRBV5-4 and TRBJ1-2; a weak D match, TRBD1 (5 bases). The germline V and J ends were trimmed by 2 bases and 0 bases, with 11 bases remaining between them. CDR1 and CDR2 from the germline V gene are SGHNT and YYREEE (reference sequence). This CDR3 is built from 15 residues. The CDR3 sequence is CASSLIGTANYGYTF. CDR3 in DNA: TGTGCCAGCAGCTTAATCGGGACGGCTAACTATGGCTACACCTTC.

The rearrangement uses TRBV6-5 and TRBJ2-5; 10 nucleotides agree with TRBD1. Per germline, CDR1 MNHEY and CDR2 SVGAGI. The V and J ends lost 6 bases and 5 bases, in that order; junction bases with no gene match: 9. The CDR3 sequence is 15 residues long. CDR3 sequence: CASRRLGQGLETQYF. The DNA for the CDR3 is TGTGCCAGCAGGCGATTGGGACAGGGGTTGGAGACCCAGTACTTC.

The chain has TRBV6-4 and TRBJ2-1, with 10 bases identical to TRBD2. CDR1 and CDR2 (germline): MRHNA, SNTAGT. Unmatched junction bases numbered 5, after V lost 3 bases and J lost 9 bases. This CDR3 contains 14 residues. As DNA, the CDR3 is TGTGCCAGCAGTGAGCTAGCGGGAGATAGTGAGCAGTTCTTC. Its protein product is CASSELAGDSEQFF.

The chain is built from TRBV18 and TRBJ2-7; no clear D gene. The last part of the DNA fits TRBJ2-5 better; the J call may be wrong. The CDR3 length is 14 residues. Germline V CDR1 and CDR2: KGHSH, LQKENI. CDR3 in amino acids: CASSPPVEQETQYF. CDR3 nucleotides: TGTGCCAGCTCACCACCGGTGGAGCAAGAGACCCAGTACTTC.

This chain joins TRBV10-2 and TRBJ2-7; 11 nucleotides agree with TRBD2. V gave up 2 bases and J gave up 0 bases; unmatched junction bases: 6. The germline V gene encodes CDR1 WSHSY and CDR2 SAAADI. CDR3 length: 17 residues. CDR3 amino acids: CASSEGLAGLVSYEQYF. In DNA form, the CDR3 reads TGCGCCAGCAGTGAGGGACTAGCGGGCCTCGTCTCCTACGAGCAGTACTTC.

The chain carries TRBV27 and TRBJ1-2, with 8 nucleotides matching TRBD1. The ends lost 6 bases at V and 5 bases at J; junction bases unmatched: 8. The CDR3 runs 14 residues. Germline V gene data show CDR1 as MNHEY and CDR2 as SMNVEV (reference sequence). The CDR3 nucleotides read TGTGCCAGCAGACGTACTGGACAGGGATATGGCTACACCTTC. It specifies CASRRTGQGYGYTF.

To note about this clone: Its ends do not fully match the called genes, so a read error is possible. This chain's CDR3 is CVCGRENEQYF. CDR3 in DNA: TGCGTGTGCGGGAGGGAAAACGAGCAGTACTTC. The rearrangement uses TRBV10-3 and TRBJ2-7; 9 positions match TRBD2. Germline assignment: CDR1 ENHRY and CDR2 SYGVKD. The CDR3 has 11 amino acids.

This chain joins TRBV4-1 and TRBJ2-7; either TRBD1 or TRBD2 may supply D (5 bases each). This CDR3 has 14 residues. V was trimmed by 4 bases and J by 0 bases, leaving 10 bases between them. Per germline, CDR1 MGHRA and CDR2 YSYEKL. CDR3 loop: CASSRGTTSYEQYF. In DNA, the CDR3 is TGCGCCAGCAGCCGTGGGACCACCTCCTACGAGCAGTACTTC.

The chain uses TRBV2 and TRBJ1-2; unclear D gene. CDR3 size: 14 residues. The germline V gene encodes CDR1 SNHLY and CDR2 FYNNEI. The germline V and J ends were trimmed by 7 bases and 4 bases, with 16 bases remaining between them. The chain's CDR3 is CASKYAAEGYGYTF. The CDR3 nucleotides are TGTGCCAGCAAATATGCTGCGGAGGGCTATGGCTACACCTTC.

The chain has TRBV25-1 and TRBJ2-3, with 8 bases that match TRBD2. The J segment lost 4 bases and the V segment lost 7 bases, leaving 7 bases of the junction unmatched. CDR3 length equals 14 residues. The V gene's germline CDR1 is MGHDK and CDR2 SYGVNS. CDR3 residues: CASTGGLGADTQYF. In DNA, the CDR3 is TGTGCCAGCACGGGGGGACTAGGGGCAGATACGCAGTATTTT.

The CDR3 region is CASRGYLMNTEAFF. The CDR3 DNA is TGTGCCAGTAGAGGCTACCTCATGAACACTGAAGCTTTCTTT. The rearrangement uses TRBV19 and TRBJ1-1; D gene uncertain. The CDR3 has 14 amino acids. V was shortened by 6 bases and J by 0 bases, with 11 bases between the two germline ends. Germline CDR1 is LNHDA and CDR2 is SQIVND (reference sequence). Supplemented by reference TRBV19 and TRBJ1-1, the full variable domain reads DGGITQSPKYLFRKEGQNVTLSCEQNLNHDAMYWYRQDPGQGLRLIYYSQIVNDFQKGDIAEGYSVSREKKESFPLTVTSAQKNPTAFYLCASRGYLMNTEAFFGQGTRLTVV.